The 20 T cell receptor beta chains in this list originate from one sample, sequenced in a study of CD8+ T cells in alopecia areata. RNA was isolated and reverse transcribed to cDNA, the sequencing template. Using immunoSEQ multiplex PCR, the repertoire was profiled, and TCRdb retains in-frame clones only, with some absent. Of approximately 150,000 clones in the sample, around 47% were seen once. Sequences were obtained from CD4+ T cells sorted from blood. The origin of the receptors is a human donor with alopecia areata.

The V call is TRBV2, the J call TRBJ2-1; 11 bases match TRBD2. Germline CDR1 and CDR2: SNHLY and FYNNEI. V gave up 7 bases and J gave up 4 bases; unmatched junction bases: 6. This CDR3 spans 15 amino acids. CDR3 residues: CASILTSGTYNEQFF. In DNA, the CDR3 is TGTGCCAGCATATTGACTAGCGGGACATACAATGAGCAGTTCTTC.

The chain carries TRBV27 and TRBJ2-7; 8 nucleotides align to TRBD1. Germline trimming cut 5 bases from V and 2 bases from J; bases unmatched to any gene: 8. The CDR3 is 15 residues long. Germline V gene lookup returns CDR1 MNHEY and CDR2 SMNVEV (reference sequence). CDR3 nucleotides: TGTGCCAGCAGTACGCGGACAGGGCTCACCTACGAGCAGTACTTC. Its protein is CASSTRTGLTYEQYF.

The rearrangement links TRBV28 to TRBJ2-5; 10 bases map to TRBD1. Germline loops: CDR1 MDHEN, CDR2 SYDVKM. The V segment lost 6 bases and the J segment 5 bases; nucleotides outside the gene matches: 6. This CDR3 spans 14 amino acids. The CDR3 nucleotides read TGTGCCAGCAGGCCGGGACAGGGGCACGAGACCCAGTACTTC. Translation: CASRPGQGHETQYF.

The V call is TRBV27, the J call TRBJ2-7; 9 bases are a match to TRBD2. Germline V gene lookup returns CDR1 MNHEY and CDR2 SMNVEV (reference sequence). V dropped 3 bases and J dropped 5; count of bases not matched to a gene: 5. There are 14 residues in the CDR3. The CDR3 here is CASSLASGKDEQYF. CDR3 nucleotides: TGTGCCAGCAGTTTGGCTAGCGGGAAGGACGAGCAGTACTTC.

This chain connects TRBV19 to TRBJ1-5, with 9 bases that match TRBD1. V gave up 5 bases and J gave up 6 bases; unmatched junction bases: 5. The germline gives CDR1 LNHDA, CDR2 SQIVND (reference sequence). The CDR3 extends over 14 amino acids. DNA of the CDR3: TGTGCCAGTAGTGCCGGGACAGGGAGTCAGCCCCAGCATTTT. Translation: CASSAGTGSQPQHF.

The chain carries TRBV4-1 and TRBJ2-7, with TRBD2 identical over 7 bases. CDR3 length equals 16 residues. Germline trimming cut 1 base from V and 9 bases from J; bases unmatched to any gene: 15. Looked up from germline, CDR1 is MGHRA and CDR2 is YSYEKL. CDR3 DNA: TGCGCCAGCAGCCAAGTACCCTCCGTGCGGGAGTGGTCGCAGTACTTC. This sequence encodes CASSQVPSVREWSQYF.

The rearrangement joins TRBV6-6 to TRBJ2-7; weak D call: TRBD2 (5 bases). Trimming cost V 4 bases and J 4 bases, with 8 bases left between them. Germline values: CDR1 MNHNY, CDR2 SVGAGI (reference sequence). CDR3 length: 12 amino acids. CDR3 in amino acids: CASSFGGYEQYF. CDR3 nucleotide sequence: TGTGCCAGCAGTTTTGGCGGGTACGAGCAGTACTTC.

This clone was picked up a small number of times. V usage is TRBV29-1 and J usage is TRBJ1-5; D uncertain. V lost 3 bases and J 9 bases, leaving 3 bases between the germline ends. The CDR3 totals 9 residues. The germline V gene has CDR1 SQVTM and CDR2 ANQGSEA. In DNA, the CDR3 is TGCAGCGTTGATCCGCCCCAGCATTTT. It yields the protein CSVDPPQHF.

The rearrangement joins TRBV5-6 to TRBJ2-1; D might be TRBD1 or TRBD2, each matching 5 bases. V gave up 3 bases and J gave up 8 bases, with 15 bases separating them. Germline CDR1 SGHDT, CDR2 YYEEEE. The CDR3 contains 14 residues. The DNA for the CDR3 is TGTGCCAGCAGCTACGCGGGCAGGGCCCATGAGCAGTTCTTC. Protein product: CASSYAGRAHEQFF.

This clone occurred a few times. This may stem from a read error, because a much larger clone lies one nucleotide away. This specimen includes other DNA sequences encoding the same CDR3. The rearrangement joins TRBV4-1 to TRBJ2-3; D is uncertain. This CDR3 contains 13 residues. Germline lookup yields CDR1 MGHRA and CDR2 YSYEKL. V lost 2 bases and J 0 bases, leaving 3 bases between the germline ends. CDR3 sequence reads: CASSQSSTDTQYF. For the CDR3, the DNA is TGCGCCAGCAGCCAATCAAGCACAGATACGCAGTATTTT.

This clone was recorded a few times. The chain links TRBV2 to TRBJ2-7, with D unresolved. Trimming took off 0 bases at V and 6 bases at J, with 12 bases between the two ends. The CDR3 contains 14 residues. The germline V gene encodes CDR1 SNHLY and CDR2 FYNNEI. The CDR3 nucleotides read TGTGCCAGCAGTGAAGCAGTATCCCTCAGCGAGCAGTACTTC. Translated: CASSEAVSLSEQYF.

The chain combines TRBV5-1 with TRBJ2-5; D not resolved. Germline CDR1 SGHRS, CDR2 YFSETQ. Trimming took 4 bases from V and 0 from J, leaving 7 bases between them. This CDR3 comprises 13 residues. In nucleotides, the CDR3 is TGCGCCAGCAGCCGTGACGACCAAGAGACCCAGTACTTC. It translates to CASSRDDQETQYF.

In this sample, this clone turned up a few times. The V and J genes are TRBV4-1 and TRBJ2-5, with D possibly being TRBD1 or TRBD2 (5 bases each). V shed 0 bases and J shed 4 bases, with 9 bases lying between them. Germline values: CDR1 MGHRA, CDR2 YSYEKL. The CDR3 covers 14 residues. The CDR3 DNA reads TGCGCCAGCAGCCAAGATACGGGGCGAGAGACCCAGTACTTC. The encoded protein is CASSQDTGRETQYF.

This clone was seen once. The chain carries TRBV25-1 and TRBJ2-4; D is unclear. There are 16 residues in the CDR3. The V gene's germline CDR1 is MGHDK and CDR2 SYGVNS. V lost 1 base and J 0 bases, leaving 10 bases between the germline ends. CDR3 in DNA: TGTGCCAGCAGTGAATCTGGAACTCTAGCCAAAAACATTCAGTACTTC. The encoded protein is CASSESGTLAKNIQYF.

The gene calls are TRBV14 and TRBJ2-1; D gene uncertain. Germline V gene data show CDR1 as SGHDN and CDR2 as FVKESK. V gave up 0 bases and J gave up 14 bases, with 8 bases separating them. This CDR3 is 11 amino acids long. The CDR3: CASSQDRREFF. CDR3 in DNA: TGTGCCAGCAGCCAAGACAGAAGGGAGTTCTTC.

This clone was counted only a few times. V gene TRBV10-3 combines with J gene TRBJ1-5, with 7 bases lining up with TRBD1. Trimming cost V 10 bases and J 4 bases; bases outside gene matches: 4. Looked up from germline, CDR1 is ENHRY and CDR2 is SYGVKD. This CDR3 comprises 12 residues. The DNA of the CDR3 is TGTGCCACCCGGGACAGTAATCAGCCCCAGCATTTT. Its translation is CATRDSNQPQHF.

This clone appeared a few times. The chain has TRBV10-3 and TRBJ1-2; D unresolved. Trimming removed 5 bases at V and 7 bases at J, with 14 bases between. CDR3 size: 13 residues. Per the germline V gene, CDR1 is ENHRY and CDR2 is SYGVKD. CDR3 residues: CAISLETAIGYTF. The CDR3 coding sequence is TGTGCCATCAGTCTAGAGACGGCTATTGGCTACACCTTC.

V usage is TRBV7-9 and J usage is TRBJ1-4, with TRBD1 matching over 10 bases. CDR1 is SEHNR and CDR2 is FQNEAQ in the germline V gene (reference sequence). This CDR3 spans 17 amino acids. The V and J ends lost 5 bases and 7 bases, in that order; junction bases with no gene match: 13. The CDR3 nucleotides read TGTGCCAGCAGCCTGGGACAGGGGACGACCAGGCCTGAAAAACTGTTTTTT. It is translated as CASSLGQGTTRPEKLFF. Full variable domain (remainder filled in from reference TRBV7-9 and TRBJ1-4): DTGVSQNPRHKITKRGQNVTFRCDPISEHNRLYWYRQTLGQGPEFLTYFQNEAQLEKSRLLSDRFSAERPKGSFSTLEIQRTEQGDSAMYLCASSLGQGTTRPEKLFFGSGTQLSVL.

The rearrangement uses TRBV30 and TRBJ2-7; no firm D call. CDR3 length: 17 residues. Germline V lookup: CDR1 GTSNPN, CDR2 SVGIG (reference sequence). The V and J ends lost 3 bases and 0 bases respectively, with 21 bases between them. DNA of the CDR3: TGTGCCTGGAGGGGATCAGGTAATAGGAAGGGCTCCTACGAGCAGTACTTC. Translated, it gives CAWRGSGNRKGSYEQYF.

The chain couples TRBV5-1 to TRBJ2-6, with D hard to call. Germline CDR1 reads SGHRS; CDR2 reads YFSETQ. CDR3 length: 15 amino acids. V lost 4 bases to trimming and J lost 2 bases, with 10 bases between them. The CDR3 nucleotides are TGCGCCAGCAGCATTGGAACTACTGGGGCCAACGTCCTGACTTTC. It translates to CASSIGTTGANVLTF.